This TCR beta chain originates from a study of T cells after yellow fever vaccination. Study in general: Preparation of the low-cell-number fractions used SMART-Seq v4 Ultra Low Input. Study-wide results and caveats: The booster response re-showed most primary clones: approximately 95% CD4, about 89% CD8. FACS-sorted repertoires could harbor abundant contaminating bulk-population clonotypes.

V was trimmed by 0 bases and J by 2 bases, leaving 11 bases between them. Germline V gene sequence: CDR1 SGHDT, CDR2 YYEEEE. The CDR3 loop spans 15 amino acids. For TCR, cDNA came from 5'RACE template switching, which added a universal primer site and UMIs. MiXCR, applied by TCRdb to the 5' RACE reads, yields one record per CDR3 protein. The sample carries about 340,000 distinct CDR3 sequences, approximately 12% recorded once. To note about this clonotype: Its antigen is not known.

This TCR was recovered from a young man who received the YFV17D yellow fever vaccine. The sample in question was CD4+ T cells sorted from PBMCs, obtained 15 days after the yellow fever booster vaccination. The J gene is TRBJ2-5, the V gene TRBV5-6; possible D gene TRBD1, 5 bases. The CDR3 here is CASSLGGGVQETQYF. The CDR3 region has the DNA TGTGCCAGCAGCTTGGGGGGCGGAGTACAAGAGACCCAGTACTTC.